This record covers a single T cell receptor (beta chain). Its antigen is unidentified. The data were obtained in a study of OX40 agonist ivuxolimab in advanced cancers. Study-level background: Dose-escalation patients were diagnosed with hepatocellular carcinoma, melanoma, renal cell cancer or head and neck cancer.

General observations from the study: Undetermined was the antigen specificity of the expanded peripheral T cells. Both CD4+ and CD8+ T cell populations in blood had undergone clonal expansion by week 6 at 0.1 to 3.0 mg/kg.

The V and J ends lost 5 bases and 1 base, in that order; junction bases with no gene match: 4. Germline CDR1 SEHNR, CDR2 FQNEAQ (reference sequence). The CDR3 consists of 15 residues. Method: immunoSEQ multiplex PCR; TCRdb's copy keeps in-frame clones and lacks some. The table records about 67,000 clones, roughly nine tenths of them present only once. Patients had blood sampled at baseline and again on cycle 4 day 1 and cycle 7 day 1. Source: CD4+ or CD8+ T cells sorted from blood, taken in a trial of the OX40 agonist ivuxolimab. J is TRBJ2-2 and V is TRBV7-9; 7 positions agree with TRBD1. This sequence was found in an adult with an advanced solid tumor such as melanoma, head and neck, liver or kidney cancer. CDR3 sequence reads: CASSRGQMNTGELFF. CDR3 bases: TGTGCCAGCAGCCGGGGACAGATGAACACCGGGGAGCTGTTTTTT.